Listed below are T cell receptor beta chains from one sample, sequenced in a study of cytomegalovirus exposure and HLA in healthy donors. The protocol was immunoSEQ multiplex PCR, while the TCRdb copy is restricted to in-frame clones and leaves out a portion. The top ten hold roughly 1.9% of the sample, which has 150,000 to 200,000 clones, about 87% seen once. The sequencing sample was made of PBMCs. The source of these receptors is a woman in her late teens or twenties in good health and CMV-seronegative. The CDR3 runs from the conserved cysteine through the conserved F or W. D genes are given only for firm matches. The size of a clone is reported for some rows only, either as once, few or many, or as a class for expanded clones.

TRBD2 TRBJ2-7 . TRBV4-1 CASSPGLAGYEQYF TGCGCCAGCAGCCCCGGACTAGCAGGCTACGAGCAGTACTTC
. TRBJ1-1 . TRBV5-1 CASSLWRDANTEAFF TGCGCCAGCAGCTTGTGGAGGGACGCTAACACTGAAGCTTTCTTT
TRBD1 TRBJ2-5 . TRBV15 CATSRQGVRLGTQYF TGTGCCACCAGCAGACAGGGGGTTCGGTTGGGGACCCAGTACTTC
. TRBJ2-1 . TRBV6-5 CASSLDGGPQFF TGTGCCAGCAGTTTGGACGGAGGACCGCAGTTCTTC
TRBD2 TRBJ2-3 once TRBV7-3 CASSSRAGVRDTQYF TGTGCCAGCAGCTCCAGAGCGGGAGTAAGAGATACGCAGTATTTT
TRBD2 TRBJ2-1 once TRBV27 CASSPRTRPNNEQFF TGTGCCAGCAGTCCCCGGACTAGGCCTAACAATGAGCAGTTCTTC
TRBD2 TRBJ2-7 once TRBV23-1 CANHSGSSPYEQYF TGCGCCAATCATAGCGGGAGTTCCCCCTACGAGCAGTACTTC
. TRBJ2-7 . TRBV20-1 CSGQATYEQYF TGCAGTGGGCAGGCCACCTACGAGCAGTACTTC
. TRBJ2-2 . TRBV6-1 CASSETGHYRRELFF TGTGCCAGCAGTGAAACAGGGCACTACCGCCGGGAGCTGTTTTTT
TRBD2 TRBJ2-7 . TRBV5-4 CASSLGLAGDEQYF TGTGCCAGCAGCTTGGGACTAGCGGGAGACGAGCAGTACTTC
. TRBJ1-1 . TRBV11-3 CASSLKRNTEAFF TGTGCCAGCAGCTTGAAGCGGAACACTGAAGCTTTCTTT